The 31 T cell receptor beta chains presented below share a single source sample, sequenced in a study of cytomegalovirus exposure and HLA in healthy donors (dated by TCRdb to about 2017). Library creation used the immunoSEQ multiplex PCR assay. For the multiplex PCR, a mixture combining 60 forward primers for TCR Vbeta segments and 13 reverse primers for TCR Jbeta segments was used. The table comes from immuneACCESS by way of TCRdb, which keeps in-frame sequences with V and J called. Part of the clones is missing from these tables; in studies checked, under half for an unresolved V gene and the rest for unknown reasons. The sample includes under 200,000 clones, with roughly 79% observed a single time. In total, the top ten clones hold over 13% of the sample. The sample was PBMCs. Receptor source: a man between 45 and 60 years old in good health and CMV-seropositive.

The chain recombines TRBV14 with TRBJ1-3; D might be TRBD1 (5 bases). Trimming stripped 4 bases from V and 2 bases from J, with 6 bases between. The CDR3 sequence is 13 residues long. Germline CDR1 reads SGHDN; CDR2 reads FVKESK. CDR3 in amino acids: CASSRQTGNTIYF. Here the CDR3 DNA reads TGTGCCAGCAGCCGACAGACTGGAAACACCATATATTTT.

This clone has only a few counts. Distinct nucleotide sequences in the sample also encode this CDR3. CDR3 region: CASSSGTANTEAFF. The CDR3 coding sequence is TGTGCCAGCAGCTCCGGGACAGCGAACACTGAAGCTTTCTTT. This chain joins TRBV6-6 and TRBJ1-1; 7 bases fit TRBD1. CDR1 is MNHNY, CDR2 SVGAGI, per germline (reference sequence). This CDR3 region has 14 residues. V shed 6 bases and J 1 base; nucleotides not matched to a gene: 5.

The chain links TRBV11-2 to TRBJ1-2, with TRBD1 matching over 9 bases. CDR3 length: 14 residues. Unmatched junction bases numbered 4, after V lost 6 bases and J lost 2 bases. Germline V gene lookup returns CDR1 SGHAT and CDR2 FQNNGV. CDR3 coding DNA: TGTGCCAGCAGACCGGGACAGGGAAACTATGGCTACACCTTC. It translates to CASRPGQGNYGYTF.

This chain joins TRBV11-1 and TRBJ2-3, with 9 positions matching TRBD1. The J segment lost 0 bases and the V segment lost 5 bases, leaving 9 bases of the junction unmatched. CDR3 length: 17 residues. Germline CDR1 and CDR2: SGHAT and FQDESV (reference sequence). CDR3 in amino acids: CASSPRLGTGSTDTQYF. The CDR3 DNA follows: TGTGCCAGCAGCCCTCGGTTAGGGACAGGGAGCACAGATACGCAGTATTTT.

This sequence joins TRBV6-4 and TRBJ2-3; TRBD1 agrees at 9 bases. The germline V gene encodes CDR1 MRHNA and CDR2 SNTAGT. With V trimmed by 6 bases and J by 3 bases, 7 bases remained unmatched. The length of the CDR3 is 15 residues. The CDR3 sequence is CASSLGTGFTDTQYF. The CDR3 DNA reads TGTGCCAGCAGCCTCGGGACAGGGTTTACAGATACGCAGTATTTT.

J is TRBJ2-5 and V is TRBV7-2, with a possible D match to TRBD2 (6 bases). CDR1 and CDR2 (germline): SGHTA, FQGNSA. The CDR3 consists of 15 residues. The V and J ends lost 6 bases and 2 bases respectively, with 16 bases between them. Here the CDR3 reads CASSSEGTIQETQYF. DNA for the CDR3: TGTGCCAGCAGTTCGGAGGGGACGATACAAGAGACCCAGTACTTC.

CDR3 sequence: CASSVGAGFHSGNTIYF. As DNA, the CDR3 is TGTGCCAGCAGTGTGGGGGCAGGTTTTCATTCTGGAAACACCATATATTTT. The rearrangement uses TRBV6-1 and TRBJ1-3; D is perhaps TRBD1 (6 bases). The CDR3 spans 17 residues. The germline V gene has CDR1 MNHNS and CDR2 SASEGT. The germline V and J ends were trimmed by 4 bases and 1 base, with 17 bases remaining between them.

The gene calls are TRBV27 and TRBJ1-3, with a possible D match to TRBD1 (5 bases). Germline V gives CDR1 MNHEY, CDR2 SMNVEV (reference sequence). The CDR3 runs 14 residues. V lost 2 bases and J 4 bases, leaving 9 bases between the germline ends. The DNA of the CDR3 is TGTGCCAGCAGTTTAATAGGGGTCGGAAACACCATATATTTT. Protein product: CASSLIGVGNTIYF.

This clone was picked up a small number of times. The CDR3, as DNA: TGTGCCAGCAGTCCCTCAGGGGGCCGGGTGGACACCATATATTTT. This codes for CASSPSGGRVDTIYF. The V call is TRBV28, the J call TRBJ1-3, with TRBD1 identical over 8 bases. Germline assignment: CDR1 MDHEN and CDR2 SYDVKM. CDR3 length equals 15 residues. After removal of 5 bases from V and 8 bases from J, the junction contained 11 bases not matched to a gene. The whole variable domain, remainder taken from reference TRBV28 and TRBJ1-3, is DVKVTQSSRYLVKRTGEKVFLECVQDMDHENMFWYRQDPGLGLRLIYFSYDVKMKEKGDIPEGYSVSREKKERFSLILESASTNQTSMYLCASSPSGGRVDTIYFGEGSWLTVV.

The genes are TRBV2 and TRBJ2-1; 7 bases are a match to TRBD1. With 5 bases clipped from V and 5 bases from J, the junction kept 6 bases outside the gene matches. The germline V gene encodes CDR1 SNHLY and CDR2 FYNNEI. The CDR3 extends over 14 amino acids. CDR3 region: CASSSDRSNNEQFF. The CDR3 coding sequence is TGTGCCAGCAGTTCGGACAGGAGCAACAATGAGCAGTTCTTC.

This chain connects TRBV28 to TRBJ1-6; 7 nucleotides agree with TRBD1. The J segment lost 5 bases and the V segment lost 5 bases, leaving 15 bases of the junction unmatched. The CDR3 runs 18 residues. Germline V gives CDR1 MDHEN, CDR2 SYDVKM. The CDR3 coding sequence is TGTGCCAGCAGTCCGCCGCTACAAACAGGGGTTAATAATTCACCCCTCCACTTT. Translated, it gives CASSPPLQTGVNNSPLHF.

The chain employs TRBV19 and TRBJ2-1, with TRBD1 matching over 7 bases. The CDR3 runs to 14 residues. The V segment lost 4 bases and the J segment 5 bases; nucleotides outside the gene matches: 5. Germline V gives CDR1 LNHDA, CDR2 SQIVND (reference sequence). CDR3 DNA: TGTGCCAGTAGTACAATGGGACAGAACAATGAGCAGTTCTTC. Translation: CASSTMGQNNEQFF.

This chain links TRBV28 with TRBJ2-3, with TRBD1 matching over 7 bases. The CDR3 spans 16 residues. Trimming cost V 5 bases and J 3 bases; bases outside gene matches: 11. Germline V lookup: CDR1 MDHEN, CDR2 SYDVKM. CDR3 bases: TGTGCCAGCAGTCTCGGACAGGTGGAGATGACAGATACGCAGTATTTT. This sequence encodes CASSLGQVEMTDTQYF.

In this sample, this clone turned up a few times. The genes are TRBV5-6 and TRBJ1-1, with D unresolved. The CDR3 extends over 13 amino acids. Trimming cost V 1 base and J 0 bases, with 4 bases left between them. Germline V gives CDR1 SGHDT, CDR2 YYEEEE. CDR3 loop: CASSLSVNTEAFF. The CDR3 DNA sequence: TGTGCCAGCAGCTTGTCAGTGAACACTGAAGCTTTCTTT.

The chain is built from TRBV19 and TRBJ2-7; maybe TRBD1 (6 bases). Between the trimmed V and J ends, which lost 6 bases and 0 bases, there was a span of 12 bases. The CDR3 has 14 amino acids. Germline V gene sequence: CDR1 LNHDA, CDR2 SQIVND (reference sequence). In nucleotides, the CDR3 is TGTGCCAGTAGCGAAATGGACAGCTCCTACGAGCAGTACTTC. It is translated as CASSEMDSSYEQYF.

The chain couples TRBV7-9 to TRBJ1-1, with D possibly being TRBD1 (5 bases). The V end was cut by 0 bases, the J end by 3 bases, with 11 bases between. The CDR3 runs 15 residues. Germline CDR1 SEHNR, CDR2 FQNEAQ (reference sequence). CDR3 sequence: CASSLAGGGDTEAFF. The CDR3 DNA reads as TGTGCCAGCAGCTTAGCGGGGGGAGGGGACACTGAAGCTTTCTTT.

The DNA for the CDR3 is TGCGCCAGCAGCCAAGGAAGAGCGTCCGCATTGGAGACCCAGTACTTC. This codes for CASSQGRASALETQYF. The chain combines TRBV4-1 with TRBJ2-5; D unclear. V was clipped by 1 base and J by 5 bases, with 17 bases between them. The CDR3 extends over 16 amino acids. From germline, CDR1 is MGHRA and CDR2 YSYEKL.

V gene TRBV4-1 combines with J gene TRBJ2-7, with D maybe TRBD2 (5 bases). V was trimmed by 0 bases and J by 3 bases, leaving 9 bases between them. Looked up from germline, CDR1 is MGHRA and CDR2 is YSYEKL. This CDR3 is 14 amino acids long. This chain's CDR3 is CASSQDQRSYEQYF. CDR3 coding DNA: TGCGCCAGCAGCCAAGATCAGCGGAGCTACGAGCAGTACTTC.

V gene TRBV28 combines with J gene TRBJ2-3; 9 nucleotides align to TRBD2. This CDR3 contains 17 residues. J lost 7 bases, V lost 6 bases, and 17 bases had no gene match. The germline gives CDR1 MDHEN, CDR2 SYDVKM. The CDR3 reads CASSSHLGLAGRNTQYF. CDR3 nucleotide sequence: TGTGCCAGCAGCTCCCACCTCGGGCTAGCGGGGAGGAATACGCAGTATTTT. Full variable domain (remainder filled in from reference TRBV28 and TRBJ2-3): DVKVTQSSRYLVKRTGEKVFLECVQDMDHENMFWYRQDPGLGLRLIYFSYDVKMKEKGDIPEGYSVSREKKERFSLILESASTNQTSMYLCASSSHLGLAGRNTQYFGPGTRLTVL.

The V and J genes are TRBV6-5 and TRBJ2-7; D gene unclear. Germline CDR1 and CDR2: MNHEY and SVGAGI. CDR3 size: 14 residues. With 4 bases removed from V and 3 bases from J, the gap between germline ends came to 13 bases. CDR3 DNA: TGTGCCAGCAGTTCCTTTTCCGGGTTCTACGAGCAGTACTTC. It translates to CASSSFSGFYEQYF.

The chain links TRBV9 to TRBJ2-5; 9 nucleotides match TRBD2. The CDR3 contains 13 residues. J was trimmed by 2 bases and V by 7 bases; bases with no gene match: 3. The germline V gene encodes CDR1 SGDLS and CDR2 YYNGEE. CDR3 region: CASGRGGQETQYF. CDR3 sequence (DNA): TGTGCCAGCGGGCGGGGGGGACAAGAGACCCAGTACTTC.

The chain combines TRBV28 with TRBJ2-7; TRBD1 matches 9 bases. V trimming: 4 bases; J trimming: 1 base; junction bases outside the gene matches: 8. Germline assignment: CDR1 MDHEN and CDR2 SYDVKM. The length of the CDR3 is 16 residues. The CDR3 loop is CASSSETGGRSYEQYF. The DNA of the CDR3 is TGTGCCAGCAGTTCCGAGACAGGGGGGCGTTCCTACGAGCAGTACTTC.

The V call is TRBV19, the J call TRBJ2-1, with 14 bases lining up with TRBD2. V gave up 3 bases and J gave up 9 bases; unmatched junction bases: 10. The CDR3 extends over 17 amino acids. Germline values: CDR1 LNHDA, CDR2 SQIVND (reference sequence). This CDR3 is CASSITLSGLAGGEQFF. The CDR3 bases are TGTGCCAGTAGTATTACATTAAGTGGACTAGCGGGGGGTGAGCAGTTCTTC. The full variable domain, its missing parts supplied by reference TRBV19 and TRBJ2-1, is DGGITQSPKYLFRKEGQNVTLSCEQNLNHDAMYWYRQDPGQGLRLIYYSQIVNDFQKGDIAEGYSVSREKKESFPLTVTSAQKNPTAFYLCASSITLSGLAGGEQFFGPGTRLTVL.

The chain joins TRBV4-1 to TRBJ1-4, with a tentative D call TRBD1 (5 bases). The germline V and J ends were trimmed by 1 base and 0 bases, with 9 bases remaining between them. This CDR3 is 16 amino acids long. Germline V gene lookup returns CDR1 MGHRA and CDR2 YSYEKL. CDR3 region: CASSQGQTATNEKLFF. CDR3 coding DNA: TGCGCCAGCAGCCAAGGTCAGACAGCAACTAATGAAAAACTGTTTTTT.

This chain joins TRBV27 and TRBJ1-4; D ambiguous. Germline values: CDR1 MNHEY, CDR2 SMNVEV (reference sequence). V was shortened by 3 bases and J by 5 bases, with 13 bases between the two germline ends. The CDR3 has 15 residues. This chain's CDR3 is CASSFYGLENEKLFF. In nucleotides, the CDR3 is TGTGCCAGCAGTTTTTACGGCCTAGAAAATGAAAAACTGTTTTTT.

The J gene is TRBJ2-7, the V gene TRBV6-1; D perhaps matches TRBD1 (5 bases). The CDR3 is 12 amino acids. CDR1 and CDR2 (germline): MNHNS, SASEGT. Trimming removed 4 bases at V and 4 bases at J, with 8 bases between. CDR3 loop: CASSVGPYEQYV. The CDR3 DNA reads TGTGCCAGCAGTGTGGGGCCTTACGAGCAGTACGTC.

This chain connects TRBV11-2 to TRBJ2-5, with D uncertain. The CDR3 consists of 13 residues. V lost 5 bases to trimming and J lost 5 bases, with 12 bases between them. The germline gives CDR1 SGHAT, CDR2 FQNNGV. CDR3 amino acids: CASSLGLVETQYF. Here the CDR3 DNA reads TGTGCCAGCAGCCTGGGTCTAGTCGAGACCCAGTACTTC.

The V call is TRBV20-1, the J call TRBJ1-1; D is ambiguous. The CDR3 is 11 amino acids. Looked up from germline, CDR1 is DFQATT and CDR2 is SNEGSKA (reference sequence). Trimming shortened V by 5 bases and J by 2 bases, and 6 bases separated the two germline ends. CDR3 sequence: CSAPINTEAFF. The CDR3 DNA follows: TGCAGTGCTCCCATCAACACTGAAGCTTTCTTT.

The rearrangement joins TRBV4-1 to TRBJ2-1, with a weak D call TRBD1 (5 bases). With 0 bases removed from V and 9 bases from J, the gap between germline ends came to 12 bases. Germline CDR1 MGHRA, CDR2 YSYEKL. The CDR3 is 14 residues long. The CDR3 sequence is CASSQDGGAVEQFF. In DNA form, the CDR3 reads TGCGCCAGCAGCCAAGACGGTGGGGCTGTTGAGCAGTTCTTC.

In this sample, this clone turned up a few times. The rearrangement links TRBV25-1 to TRBJ1-2; D is uncertain. Trimming took 6 bases from V and 8 from J, leaving 16 bases between them. CDR1 and CDR2 from the germline V gene are MGHDK and SYGVNS. The CDR3 has 13 residues. CDR3 nucleotide sequence: TGTGCCAGCAGCCTGAGCGGAGTCTGGGGCTACACCTTC. Translating gives CASSLSGVWGYTF.

This chain links TRBV7-8 with TRBJ1-3, with D hard to call. The V and J ends lost 0 bases and 1 base respectively, with 10 bases between them. The CDR3 consists of 16 residues. Germline V lookup: CDR1 SGHVS, CDR2 FQNEAQ. This CDR3 reads CASSLAPPGSGNTIYF. CDR3 DNA sequence: TGTGCCAGCAGCTTAGCGCCCCCGGGTTCTGGAAACACCATATATTTT.